These 26 T cell receptor beta chains were sequenced from one sample in a study of blood T cell repertoires in COVID-19. Sequenced by immunoSEQ multiplex PCR; TCRdb stores in-frame clones only, minus some. The profile covers fewer than 60,000 clones, with roughly 80% appearing a single time and 25% taken by the ten largest. Sequenced input: peripheral blood. Every receptor here comes from a human donor in a cohort sampled during active COVID-19.

V gene TRBV9 combines with J gene TRBJ2-1; 8 nucleotides match TRBD2. V was pared by 0 bases and J by 9 bases, with 8 bases of the junction left unmatched. The germline CDR1 and CDR2 sequences are SGDLS and YYNGEE. This CDR3 region has 15 residues. CDR3 bases: TGTGCCAGCAGCGTAGTGTCGGGAGGGCACGGTGAGCAGTTCTTC. Translated: CASSVVSGGHGEQFF.

The J gene is TRBJ2-2, the V gene TRBV14, with 13 bases identical to TRBD2. There are 17 residues in the CDR3. The J segment lost 1 base and the V segment lost 2 bases, leaving 1 base of the junction unmatched. The germline V gene encodes CDR1 SGHDN and CDR2 FVKESK. The CDR3 region has the DNA TGTGCCAGCAGCCAAAGGACTAGCGGGGGGAACACCGGGGAGCTGTTTTTT. Translating gives CASSQRTSGGNTGELFF.

The V call is TRBV6-1, the J call TRBJ1-2, with D tentatively TRBD1 (6 bases). This CDR3 contains 14 residues. From germline, CDR1 is MNHNS and CDR2 SASEGT. V gave up 2 bases and J gave up 5 bases, with 12 bases separating them. CDR3 bases: TGTGCCAGCAGTGAAAGGCACAGGGAGTATGGCTACACCTTC. It encodes CASSERHREYGYTF.

The chain combines TRBV5-4 with TRBJ2-3, with 7 bases lining up with TRBD1. The CDR3 loop spans 17 amino acids. V lost 2 bases to trimming and J lost 0 bases; unmatched junction nucleotides: 9. Germline-derived CDR1 and CDR2 are SGHNT and YYREEE (reference sequence). The CDR3 here is CASSFILTGISTDTQYF. The CDR3 nucleotides are TGTGCCAGCAGCTTTATTCTGACAGGGATTAGCACAGATACGCAGTATTTT.

This chain joins TRBV2 and TRBJ2-1, with D possibly matching TRBD2 (5 bases). The CDR3 is 14 amino acids. V was pared by 10 bases and J by 2 bases, with 15 bases between. CDR1 is SNHLY, CDR2 FYNNEI, per germline. CDR3 nucleotide sequence: TGTGCCACCCAAGGACTTCTAACCTACAATGAGCAGTTCTTC. Its protein product is CATQGLLTYNEQFF.

The chain couples TRBV18 to TRBJ2-5, with D perhaps TRBD2 (6 bases). Germline CDR1 and CDR2: KGHSH and LQKENI. The CDR3 length is 13 residues. Trimming took 3 bases from V and 3 from J, leaving 8 bases between them. CDR3 sequence: CASSPGGEETQYF. Here the CDR3 DNA reads TGTGCCAGCTCACCGGGGGGAGAAGAGACCCAGTACTTC.

V and J are TRBV18 and TRBJ2-1, with D possibly TRBD1 on 5 matching bases. With 1 base removed from V and 8 bases from J, the gap between germline ends came to 12 bases. The CDR3 runs to 14 residues. Germline lookup yields CDR1 KGHSH and CDR2 LQKENI. Here the CDR3 reads CASSPLRGSHEQFF. The CDR3 DNA sequence: TGTGCCAGCTCACCACTAAGGGGATCCCATGAGCAGTTCTTC.

The chain employs TRBV3-1 (or the pseudogene TRBV3-2) and TRBJ2-7, with 9 bases aligning to TRBD1. In germline, CDR1 is LGHDT, CDR2 YNNKEL (reference sequence). The CDR3 has 13 residues. J lost 6 bases, V lost 4 bases, and 4 bases had no gene match. CDR3 protein: CASSRDRDSEQYF. The CDR3, as DNA: TGTGCCAGCAGCCGGGACAGGGACTCCGAGCAGTACTTC.

This clone has more than one count but fewer than ten. The chain carries TRBV5-1 and TRBJ1-6; the D gene is possibly TRBD1 (6 bases). Trimming removed 4 bases at V and 10 bases at J, with 15 bases between. The CDR3 consists of 14 residues. The germline CDR1 and CDR2 sequences are SGHRS and YFSETQ. The CDR3 loop is CASSQDIQGSPLHF. Here the CDR3 DNA reads TGCGCCAGCAGCCAGGATATACAGGGATCACCCCTCCACTTT. Variable domain in full (rest from reference TRBV5-1 and TRBJ1-6): KAGVTQTPRYLIKTRGQQVTLSCSPISGHRSVSWYQQTPGQGLQFLFEYFSETQRNKGNFPGRFSGRQFSNSRSEMNVSTLELGDSALYLCASSQDIQGSPLHFGNGTRLTVT.

The chain has TRBV2 and TRBJ2-7; 10 bases are shared with TRBD1. CDR1 SNHLY and CDR2 FYNNEI come from the germline V gene. Trimming took 10 bases from V and 2 from J; bases not matched to a gene: 8. The length of the CDR3 is 14 residues. Here the CDR3 reads CAIVRDRGTYEQYF. In nucleotides, the CDR3 is TGTGCCATCGTTAGGGACAGGGGCACCTACGAGCAGTACTTC.

The V and J genes are TRBV11-2 and TRBJ2-1, with D tentatively TRBD1 (7 bases). Trimming removed 3 bases at V and 3 bases at J, with 15 bases between. The CDR3 covers 16 residues. Per germline, CDR1 SGHAT and CDR2 FQNNGV. The DNA of the CDR3 is TGTGCCAGCAGCTTGGAGGGACCAGGGGGCTACAATGAGCAGTTCTTC. Protein: CASSLEGPGGYNEQFF.

The gene calls are TRBV3-1 (or the pseudogene TRBV3-2) and TRBJ2-6; the D is unclear. The CDR3 is made up of 16 amino acids. V lost 0 bases and J lost 4, with 10 bases in between. Germline values: CDR1 LGHDT, CDR2 YNNKEL (reference sequence). CDR3 protein: CASSQDITDGANVLTF. The CDR3 DNA is TGTGCCAGCAGCCAAGATATCACAGACGGGGCCAACGTCCTGACTTTC.

This clone has a single count. The chain combines TRBV28 with TRBJ2-3; 10 positions agree with TRBD2. The ends lost 5 bases at V and 8 bases at J; junction bases unmatched: 13. The CDR3 is made up of 16 amino acids. The V gene's germline CDR1 is MDHEN and CDR2 SYDVKM. CDR3 residues: CASSPLSSGRWGTQYF. The CDR3 DNA reads as TGTGCCAGCAGTCCTCTATCTAGCGGGAGATGGGGTACGCAGTATTTT.

The V gene is TRBV6-4, the J gene TRBJ2-3, with 10 nucleotides matching TRBD1. V lost 3 bases, J lost 3 bases, and 3 bases stayed unmatched. The CDR3 loop spans 15 amino acids. Germline V CDR1 and CDR2: MRHNA, SNTAGT. In nucleotides, the CDR3 is TGTGCCAGCAGTGAAGGGGGACAGGGGACAGATACGCAGTATTTT. This sequence encodes CASSEGGQGTDTQYF.

This clone showed up just a few times. V gene TRBV28 combines with J gene TRBJ2-5; no definite D call. Trimming took off 6 bases at V and 5 bases at J, with 7 bases between the two ends. The germline gives CDR1 MDHEN, CDR2 SYDVKM. The CDR3 has 11 residues. DNA for the CDR3: TGTGCCAGCAGCGGGTGGGAGACCCAGTACTTC. Its protein product is CASSGWETQYF.

The chain carries TRBV5-6 and TRBJ2-7; 9 nucleotides match TRBD1. V lost 0 bases, J lost 2 bases, and 0 bases stayed unmatched. Germline-derived CDR1 and CDR2 are SGHDT and YYEEEE. This CDR3 is 14 amino acids long. Written as DNA, the CDR3 is TGTGCCAGCAGCTTGGGGGACAGGGCCTACGAGCAGTACTTC. This gives the protein CASSLGDRAYEQYF.

This clone was recorded once. The chain carries TRBV6-5 and TRBJ2-1; TRBD2 is a possible D gene (5 bases). V was cut by 2 bases and J by 9 bases, with 11 bases left in between. This CDR3 spans 13 amino acids. Germline values: CDR1 MNHEY, CDR2 SVGAGI. CDR3 protein: CASSYVRVGEQFF. CDR3 nucleotide sequence: TGTGCCAGCAGTTACGTGCGGGTCGGTGAGCAGTTCTTC.

The chain uses TRBV7-3 and TRBJ2-7; 7 bases are shared with TRBD1. The germline V gene has CDR1 SGHTA and CDR2 FQGTGA. This CDR3 region has 15 residues. J lost 4 bases, V lost 5 bases, and 11 bases had no gene match. CDR3 in amino acids: CASSPRDRTGYEQYF. The CDR3 DNA sequence: TGTGCCAGCAGCCCCCGGGACAGAACGGGGTACGAGCAGTACTTC.

The chain combines TRBV29-1 with TRBJ1-5, with D possibly being TRBD1 (6 bases). This CDR3 contains 13 residues. Germline loops: CDR1 SQVTM, CDR2 ANQGSEA. V was cut by 5 bases and J by 3 bases, with 11 bases left in between. DNA of the CDR3: TGCAGCGTTCGGACAGCGTTCAATCAGCCCCAGCATTTT. Its translation is CSVRTAFNQPQHF. Filled out from reference TRBV29-1 and TRBJ1-5, the complete variable domain reads SAVISQKPSRDICQRGTSLTIQCQVDSQVTMMFWYRQQPGQSLTLIATANQGSEATYESGFVIDKFPISRPNLTFSTLTVSNMSPEDSSIYLCSVRTAFNQPQHFGDGTRLSIL.

This chain links TRBV6-6 with TRBJ2-1, with 12 nucleotides matching TRBD2. CDR1 is MNHNY, CDR2 SVGAGI, per germline (reference sequence). The V and J ends lost 5 bases and 9 bases, in that order; junction bases with no gene match: 14. The CDR3 length is 17 residues. CDR3 in amino acids: CASSRTSGGPFGGEQFF. The CDR3 DNA reads as TGTGCCAGCAGTCGAACTAGCGGGGGGCCTTTTGGGGGTGAGCAGTTCTTC.

This chain links TRBV15 with TRBJ1-4; 8 positions match TRBD1. This CDR3 spans 13 amino acids. Germline loops: CDR1 LNHNV, CDR2 YYDKDF (reference sequence). V lost 8 bases, J lost 4 bases, and 3 bases stayed unmatched. The CDR3 DNA is TGTGCCACCGACAGGGGCCTTAATGAAAAACTGTTTTTT. Its translation is CATDRGLNEKLFF.

The V and J genes are TRBV7-9 and TRBJ1-3; D ambiguous. The V end lost 2 bases, the J end lost 1 base, and 9 bases lay between the germline ends. Germline loops: CDR1 SEHNR, CDR2 FQNEAQ (reference sequence). This CDR3 comprises 15 residues. CDR3 coding DNA: TGTGCCAGCAGCTTATTGACATTTTCTGGAAACACCATATATTTT. Its protein product is CASSLLTFSGNTIYF.

The chain combines TRBV19 with TRBJ2-1, with 7 bases identical to TRBD2. The germline gives CDR1 LNHDA, CDR2 SQIVND (reference sequence). CDR3 length: 14 residues. Germline trimming cut 2 bases from V and 10 bases from J; bases unmatched to any gene: 8. CDR3 bases: TGTGCCAGTAGTATAATTAGCGGGCAGATGGAGCAGTTCTTC. Amino acids: CASSIISGQMEQFF.

The chain uses TRBV18 and TRBJ2-5; 9 bases line up with TRBD1. V trimming: 3 bases; J trimming: 5 bases; junction bases outside the gene matches: 7. Germline values: CDR1 KGHSH, CDR2 LQKENI. The CDR3 has 15 residues. CDR3 loop: CASSPGQGYGETQYF. The CDR3 region has the DNA TGTGCCAGCTCACCGGGACAGGGTTATGGGGAGACCCAGTACTTC.

Here the CDR3 DNA reads TGCGCCAGCAGCCTGGACAGGCCGAATGAAAAACTGTTTTTT. It codes for CASSLDRPNEKLFF. The gene calls are TRBV5-1 and TRBJ1-4; TRBD1 agrees at 7 bases. This CDR3 is built from 14 residues. Germline V lookup: CDR1 SGHRS, CDR2 YFSETQ. Trimming at V came to 4 bases and at J to 5 bases, leaving 5 bases not matched to a gene.

The chain employs TRBV6-1 and TRBJ1-6, with TRBD1 matching over 9 bases. The germline V gene encodes CDR1 MNHNS and CDR2 SASEGT. The V segment lost 2 bases and the J segment 5 bases; nucleotides outside the gene matches: 10. The CDR3 has 18 residues. CDR3 in DNA: TGTGCCAGCAGTGAAATGGGGACAGGGACACTGGATAATTCACCCCTCCACTTT. Translation: CASSEMGTGTLDNSPLHF.